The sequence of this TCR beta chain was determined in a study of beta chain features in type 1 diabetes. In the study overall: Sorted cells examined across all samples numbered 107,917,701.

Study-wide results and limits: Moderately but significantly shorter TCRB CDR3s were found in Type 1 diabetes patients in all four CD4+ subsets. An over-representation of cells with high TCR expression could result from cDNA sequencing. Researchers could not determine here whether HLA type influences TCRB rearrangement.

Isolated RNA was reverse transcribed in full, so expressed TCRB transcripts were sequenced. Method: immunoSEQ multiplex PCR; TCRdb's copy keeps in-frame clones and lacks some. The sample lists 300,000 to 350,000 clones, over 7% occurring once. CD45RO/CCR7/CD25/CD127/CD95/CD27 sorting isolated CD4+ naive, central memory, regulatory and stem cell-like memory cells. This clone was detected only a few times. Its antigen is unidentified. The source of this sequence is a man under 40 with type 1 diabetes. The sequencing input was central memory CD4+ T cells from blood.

The CDR3 coding sequence is TGTGCCATCAGTGAGTCGATGGGGGGTAAGAAAACTGAAGCTTTCTTT. This codes for CAISESMGGKKTEAFF. The V call is TRBV10-3, the J call TRBJ1-1, with D possibly matching TRBD1 (5 bases). Trimming left V 0 bases short and J 5 bases short, with 16 bases between. Per germline, CDR1 ENHRY and CDR2 SYGVKD. The CDR3 has 16 residues.